One sample yielded the 9 T cell receptor beta chains listed below, sequenced in a study of blood T cell repertoires in COVID-19. Clones were sequenced by immunoSEQ multiplex PCR, and TCRdb holds only the in-frame ones, with some missing. The repertoire holds tens of thousands of clones, with roughly 84% as singletons. Sequences were obtained from peripheral blood. Receptors were obtained from a man between 45 and 60 years old with acute or convalescent COVID-19.

The genes are TRBV30 and TRBJ2-3; 11 nucleotides line up with TRBD2. Per the germline V gene, CDR1 is GTSNPN and CDR2 is SVGIG (reference sequence). V lost 3 bases to trimming and J lost 2 bases; unmatched junction nucleotides: 4. CDR3 length: 15 amino acids. In DNA, the CDR3 is TGTGCCTGGAGGCTAGCGGGGGGCTACACAGATACGCAGTATTTT. Amino acid sequence: CAWRLAGGYTDTQYF.

This chain joins TRBV6-4 and TRBJ2-1; the match to TRBD2 covers 8 bases. V lost 10 bases to trimming and J lost 8 bases; unmatched junction nucleotides: 10. This CDR3 contains 13 residues. In germline, CDR1 is MRHNA, CDR2 SNTAGT. The CDR3 DNA reads as TGTGCCACCAGCCAGCGGGAGAGCGATGAGCAGTTCTTC. Its protein product is CATSQRESDEQFF.

The chain joins TRBV10-2 to TRBJ1-3, with TRBD1 matching over 9 bases. The CDR3 runs to 15 residues. With V trimmed by 6 bases and J by 4 bases, 7 bases remained unmatched. CDR1 is WSHSY and CDR2 is SAAADI in the germline V gene. The CDR3: CASRDDRGGGNTIYF. The CDR3 coding sequence is TGCGCCAGCAGGGATGACAGGGGGGGAGGAAACACCATATATTTT.

The chain joins TRBV19 to TRBJ2-7; 7 bases align to TRBD2. Germline CDR1 reads LNHDA; CDR2 reads SQIVND (reference sequence). The CDR3 is made up of 12 amino acids. With V trimmed by 2 bases and J by 6 bases, 1 base remained unmatched. The CDR3 bases are TGTGCCAGTAGTATACCGGGAGGCGAGCAGTACTTC. It codes for CASSIPGGEQYF. Drawing the rest from reference TRBV19 and TRBJ2-7, the complete variable domain is DGGITQSPKYLFRKEGQNVTLSCEQNLNHDAMYWYRQDPGQGLRLIYYSQIVNDFQKGDIAEGYSVSREKKESFPLTVTSAQKNPTAFYLCASSIPGGEQYFGPGTRLTVT.

The chain carries TRBV6-5 and TRBJ1-2; 7 bases line up with TRBD1. In germline, CDR1 is MNHEY, CDR2 SVGAGI. The CDR3 extends over 14 amino acids. V was pared by 6 bases and J by 8 bases, with 12 bases of the junction left unmatched. CDR3 DNA: TGTGCCAGCAGAATCGGACAGGCCGTGGGAGGCTACACCTTC. Amino acids: CASRIGQAVGGYTF.

This chain connects TRBV16 to TRBJ2-7; 7 bases are a match to TRBD1. This CDR3 spans 14 amino acids. Germline V gene sequence: CDR1 KGHSY, CDR2 FQNENV. J was trimmed by 3 bases and V by 4 bases; bases with no gene match: 6. CDR3: CASSRPGTVYEQYF. CDR3 sequence (DNA): TGTGCCAGCAGCCGCCCCGGGACAGTCTACGAGCAGTACTTC. The full variable domain, with the rest looked up from reference TRBV16 and TRBJ2-7, is GEEVAQTPKHLVRGEGQKAKLYCAPIKGHSYVFWYQQVLKNEFKFLISFQNENVFDETGMPKERFSAKCLPNSPCSLEIQATKLEDSAVYFCASSRPGTVYEQYFGPGTRLTVT.

The chain combines TRBV28 with TRBJ2-7; 9 bases agree with TRBD2. CDR3 length: 14 residues. Looked up from germline, CDR1 is MDHEN and CDR2 is SYDVKM. V lost 7 bases and J lost 1; bases outside the gene matches: 5. The CDR3, as DNA: TGTGCCAGCAAGAGCGGGAGGCTTTCCTACGAGCAGTACTTC. Translated, it gives CASKSGRLSYEQYF.

This rearrangement joins TRBV14 to TRBJ1-2; D gene ambiguous. This CDR3 has 17 residues. Trimming shortened V by 1 base and J by 4 bases, and 19 bases separated the two germline ends. Germline-derived CDR1 and CDR2 are SGHDN and FVKESK. CDR3 in amino acids: CASSQGLGRGYFYGYTF. The CDR3 DNA reads TGTGCCAGCAGCCAAGGGCTCGGACGGGGTTACTTCTATGGCTACACCTTC.

The chain links TRBV4-1 to TRBJ2-1; D perhaps matches TRBD2 (6 bases). V gave up 0 bases and J gave up 4 bases, with 10 bases separating them. The CDR3 has 15 residues. Germline CDR1 is MGHRA and CDR2 is YSYEKL. In DNA, the CDR3 is TGCGCCAGCAGCCAAGAGGGGGGATATTACAATGAGCAGTTCTTC. It specifies CASSQEGGYYNEQFF.